This T cell receptor (beta chain) is drawn from a study of post-analysis software for immune sequencing data. The germline V gene has CDR1 DFQATT and CDR2 SNEGSKA (reference sequence). Trimming shortened V by 3 bases and J by 3 bases, and 8 bases separated the two germline ends. The CDR3 totals 13 residues. Unique molecular identifiers were built into the TCR beta cDNA libraries. MiXCR, applied by TCRdb to the PCR reads, yields one record per CDR3 protein. This table has fewer than 850,000 distinct CDR3 sequences, more than 45% appearing once. The study's findings and limits: Patients used about 5 TRBV segments, including TRBV5-6, TRBV5-1 and TRBV20-1, more often than controls.

Concerning this clonotype itself: Its matching antigen is unknown.

Sequenced material: blood. This clonotype was sampled from a girl between 10 and 17 years old with multiple sclerosis. V is TRBV20-1 and J is TRBJ1-4; D is ambiguous. The chain's CDR3 is CSASSAANEKLFF. The CDR3 DNA follows: TGCAGTGCTAGCTCGGCCGCTAATGAAAAACTGTTTTTT.